The rows below give T cell receptor beta chains drawn from one sample of a study of blood T cell repertoires in COVID-19. Sequencing used immunoSEQ multiplex PCR; TCRdb keeps in-frame clones, though not all of them. The profile shows about 110,000 clones, 88% of them singletons. Sequencing used peripheral blood. The receptors were sampled from a human donor in a cohort sampled during active COVID-19. CDR3s include the opening cysteine and the closing phenylalanine or tryptophan. The order of the fields is V gene, D gene, J gene, clone size, CDR3 protein, CDR3 DNA. The D gene is left open where the match is weak. Size is omitted from some rows. Given values are once, few, many or a class for expanded clones.

V: TRBV7-2; D: TRBD2; J: TRBJ2-5; size: -; CDR3: CASSPGTSGPRFTQYF; DNA: TGTGCCAGCAGCCCAGGGACTAGCGGGCCCCGGTTTACCCAGTACTTC
V: TRBV7-8; D: -; J: TRBJ1-3; size: once; CDR3: CASSLASGGNTIYF; DNA: TGTGCCAGCAGCCTAGCCTCAGGCGGGAACACCATATATTTT
V: TRBV30; D: -; J: TRBJ1-2; size: -; CDR3: CAWEDTANYGYTF; DNA: TGTGCCTGGGAGGACACCGCTAACTATGGCTACACCTTC
V: TRBV7-8; D: -; J: TRBJ1-5; size: -; CDR3: CASSLFEGRNQPQHF; DNA: TGTGCCAGCAGCTTATTTGAGGGTCGGAATCAGCCCCAGCATTTT
V: TRBV2; D: TRBD1; J: TRBJ1-2; size: -; CDR3: CASSRRRDRANYGYTF; DNA: TGTGCCAGCAGCCGAAGGAGGGACAGGGCTAACTATGGCTACACCTTC
V: TRBV6-5; D: TRBD2; J: TRBJ2-1; size: -; CDR3: CASSYSVAGGGNEQFF; DNA: TGTGCCAGCAGTTACTCAGTAGCGGGCGGGGGCAATGAGCAGTTCTTC
V: TRBV2; D: TRBD1; J: TRBJ2-7; size: -; CDR3: CASGQGRGYEQYF; DNA: TGTGCCAGCGGACAGGGCAGGGGGTACGAGCAGTACTTC
V: TRBV9; D: -; J: TRBJ2-3; size: -; CDR3: CASSVGAASSLDTQYF; DNA: TGTGCCAGCAGCGTAGGGGCAGCCTCATCGCTAGATACGCAGTATTTT
V: TRBV5-1; D: TRBD1; J: TRBJ1-1; size: -; CDR3: CASSQDRVETEAFF; DNA: TGCGCCAGCAGCCAGGACAGGGTAGAGACTGAAGCTTTCTTT
V: TRBV18; D: TRBD1; J: TRBJ1-5; size: -; CDR3: CASSLGQGLGQPQHF; DNA: TGTGCCAGCTCCTTGGGACAGGGTCTGGGTCAGCCCCAGCATTTT
V: TRBV27; D: -; J: TRBJ2-7; size: -; CDR3: CASSEQDSPLGEQYF; DNA: TGTGCCAGCAGTGAACAGGATTCACCTCTCGGCGAGCAGTACTTC